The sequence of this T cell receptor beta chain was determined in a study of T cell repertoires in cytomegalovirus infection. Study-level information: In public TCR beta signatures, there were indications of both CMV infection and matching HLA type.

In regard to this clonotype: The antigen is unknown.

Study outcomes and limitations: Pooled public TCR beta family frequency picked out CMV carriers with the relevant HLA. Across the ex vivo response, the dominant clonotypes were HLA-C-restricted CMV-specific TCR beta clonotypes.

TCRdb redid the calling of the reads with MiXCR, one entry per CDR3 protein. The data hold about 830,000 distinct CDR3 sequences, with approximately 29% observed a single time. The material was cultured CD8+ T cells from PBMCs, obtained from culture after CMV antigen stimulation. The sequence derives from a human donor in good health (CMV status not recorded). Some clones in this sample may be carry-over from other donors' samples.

Here the CDR3 DNA reads TGTGCCAGCAGCCCTCAACCGGGACTATCTTACAATGAGCAGTTCTTC. As protein: CASSPQPGLSYNEQFF. The chain combines TRBV7-3 with TRBJ2-1, with 7 bases identical to TRBD2. The trim removed 5 bases at V and 4 bases at J, leaving 11 bases unmatched. The CDR3 has 16 residues. CDR1 SGHTA and CDR2 FQGTGA come from the germline V gene.